These 27 T cell receptor beta chains came from one sample sequenced in a study of esophageal squamous cell carcinoma under preoperative chemotherapy (dated by TCRdb to the late 2010s). Read against the paper, the sample's time point label means: after preoperative PTX-NDP chemotherapy. Libraries were constructed by PCR. TCRdb lists the instrument as HiSeq X Ten. TCRdb reprocessing: public reads trimmed at Q25 with fastp, clones called with MiXCR, in-frame beta chains kept. A single entry per CDR3 protein holds the most common genes and DNA from its merged rows. Recorded for this sample are about 18,000 distinct CDR3 sequences; under 60% of them occurred a single time. Together, the top ten hold 25% to 30% of the sample. The sample was collected from a patient given preoperative chemotherapy. These receptors were collected from a human donor with esophageal squamous cell carcinoma. The donor label of this sample is uncertain.

This clonotype was found many times. This chain connects TRBV10-1 to TRBJ2-3; D is perhaps TRBD2 (6 bases). Germline lookup yields CDR1 WNHNN and CDR2 SYGVQD (reference sequence). The CDR3 is made up of 11 amino acids. The V and J ends lost 8 bases and 5 bases respectively, with 8 bases between them. The CDR3 DNA reads TGCGCCAGCGGGGGGTTAGATACGCAGTATTTT. Residues: CASGGLDTQYF.

This clonotype has at least ten counts. V is TRBV12-3 or TRBV12-4 and J is TRBJ1-3, with D perhaps TRBD1 (5 bases). Trimming removed 5 bases from V and 0 bases from J, with 11 bases in between. This CDR3 spans 15 amino acids. CDR3 residues: CASSPRDGSGNTIYF. The CDR3 DNA reads TGTGCCAGCAGTCCCCGGGACGGCTCTGGAAACACCATATATTTT.

In this sample, this clonotype is medium-sized (0.01 to 0.1%). The chain joins TRBV7-3 to TRBJ2-1, with 9 bases lining up with TRBD2. The V gene's germline CDR1 is SGHTA and CDR2 FQGTGA. V dropped 4 bases and J dropped 0; count of bases not matched to a gene: 4. The CDR3 loop spans 16 amino acids. CDR3 sequence (DNA): TGTGCCAGCAGCTCTGTAGCGGGAGTCTCCTACAATGAGCAGTTCTTC. This translates into CASSSVAGVSYNEQFF.

Judged by abundance, this clonotype is medium-sized. V usage is TRBV12-3 or TRBV12-4 and J usage is TRBJ2-1; perhaps TRBD2 as D (5 bases). CDR3 length equals 15 residues. V gave up 3 bases and J gave up 5 bases, with 14 bases separating them. CDR3 bases: TGTGCCAGCAGTTTTTCTAGCCCTAGTAACAATGAGCAGTTCTTC. Translating gives CASSFSSPSNNEQFF.

This chain joins TRBV6-5 and TRBJ2-1, with 8 bases matching TRBD1. The J segment lost 6 bases and the V segment lost 2 bases, leaving 6 bases of the junction unmatched. The CDR3 loop spans 15 amino acids. The germline CDR1 and CDR2 sequences are MNHEY and SVGAGI. CDR3 coding DNA: TGTGCCAGCAGTTACCGAGGACAGGGACCCAATGAGCAGTTCTTC. It codes for CASSYRGQGPNEQFF.

The V call is TRBV6-1, the J call TRBJ2-7; D perhaps matches TRBD1 (6 bases). This CDR3 region has 15 residues. CDR1 and CDR2 (germline): MNHNS, SASEGT. V lost 5 bases and J lost 1, with 15 bases in between. CDR3 coding DNA: TGTGCCAGCAGTATCCAGGGAAGGGGGTCCTACGAGCAGTACTTC. Translating it yields CASSIQGRGSYEQYF.

With respect to this clonotype: One end of the junction does not line up with germline, which may come from a read error. This chain joins TRBV7-8 and TRBJ2-3; TRBD2 agrees at 9 bases. This CDR3 has 14 residues. The germline gives CDR1 SGHVS, CDR2 FQNEAQ. The CDR3 region has the DNA TGTGCCAGCAGGCGGCGGACTAGCGAAGATACGCAGTATTTC. Protein product: CASRRRTSEDTQYF.

The CDR3 DNA follows: TGTGCCAGCTCACCCGGGACTAGCGGCACCTACGAGCAGTACTTC. Protein: CASSPGTSGTYEQYF. The chain has TRBV18 and TRBJ2-7, with 11 bases identical to TRBD2. This CDR3 comprises 15 residues. Germline-derived CDR1 and CDR2 are KGHSH and LQKENI. Trimming at V came to 3 bases and at J to 2 bases, leaving 3 bases not matched to a gene.

The chain couples TRBV14 to TRBJ1-4; D not certain. Germline-derived CDR1 and CDR2 are SGHDN and FVKESK. The CDR3 spans 15 residues. Trimming removed 2 bases at V and 0 bases at J, with 7 bases between. CDR3 in amino acids: CASSQRQATNEKLFF. The CDR3, as DNA: TGTGCCAGCAGCCAACGCCAGGCAACTAATGAAAAACTGTTTTTT.

V usage is TRBV6-1 and J usage is TRBJ2-5; D is unclear. TRBJ2-7 matches the DNA end more closely, so the J call is doubtful. CDR3 size: 13 residues. Per germline, CDR1 MNHNS and CDR2 SASEGT. The CDR3 DNA reads TGTGCCAGCAGTGAAAGCCTGACCTACGAGCAGTACTTC. This codes for CASSESLTYEQYF.

This clonotype was recorded at least ten times. The chain joins TRBV11-2 to TRBJ2-1; D is unresolved. The J call is uncertain, as TRBJ2-7 better fits the DNA end. Germline V CDR1 and CDR2: SGHAT, FQNNGV. The CDR3 sequence is 13 residues long. The CDR3 spells CASSTNTNYEQYF. CDR3 sequence (DNA): TGTGCCAGCAGTACAAACACAAACTACGAGCAGTACTTC.

This clonotype came up many times. The chain is built from TRBV11-2 and TRBJ2-7, with 8 bases fitting TRBD1. The CDR3 sequence is 16 residues long. Germline V lookup: CDR1 SGHAT, CDR2 FQNNGV. Unmatched junction bases numbered 9, after V lost 3 bases and J lost 2 bases. CDR3 bases: TGTGCCAGCAGCTTGGCCACAGGGGGGTATCCCTACGAGCAGTACTTC. It is translated as CASSLATGGYPYEQYF.

The sample holds a few counts of this clonotype. The chain combines TRBV7-9 with TRBJ2-1, with 7 bases lining up with TRBD1. Germline trimming cut 5 bases from V and 1 base from J; bases unmatched to any gene: 2. This CDR3 spans 14 amino acids. Germline values: CDR1 SEHNR, CDR2 FQNEAQ (reference sequence). The CDR3 spells CASSPGGSYNEQFF. The CDR3, as DNA: TGTGCCAGCAGCCCAGGGGGATCCTACAATGAGCAGTTCTTC.

The rearrangement joins TRBV7-2 to TRBJ2-5; 7 bases agree with TRBD2. The last part of the DNA fits TRBJ2-7 better; the J call may be wrong. The CDR3 is made up of 15 amino acids. Germline-derived CDR1 and CDR2 are SGHTA and FQGNSA. The CDR3 loop is CARGGGGGGVYEQYF. In nucleotides, the CDR3 is TGTGCCAGGGGGGGGGGGGGGGGGGGAGTCTACGAGCAGTACTTC.

This clonotype is labeled medium-sized. This chain joins TRBV7-2 and TRBJ2-3; 7 bases align to TRBD1. Unmatched junction bases numbered 5, after V lost 5 bases and J lost 3 bases. The length of the CDR3 is 14 residues. CDR1 is SGHTA and CDR2 is FQGNSA in the germline V gene. The CDR3 loop reads CASSTTGVTDTQYF. CDR3 DNA sequence: TGTGCCAGCAGCACCACAGGGGTAACAGATACGCAGTATTTT.

The rearrangement joins TRBV7-2 to TRBJ2-5; D perhaps matches TRBD2 (5 bases). CDR1 and CDR2 from the germline V gene are SGHTA and FQGNSA. Trimming took off 1 base at V and 7 bases at J, with 10 bases between the two ends. The CDR3 is 13 residues long. CDR3 in amino acids: CASSLDGRGTQYF. The CDR3, as DNA: TGTGCCAGCAGCTTAGATGGACGGGGGACCCAGTACTTC.

This clonotype was seen a handful of times. The chain combines TRBV7-2 with TRBJ2-5; 10 bases line up with TRBD2. The CDR3 extends over 17 amino acids. The V and J ends lost 5 bases and 4 bases, in that order; junction bases with no gene match: 13. Germline V gene lookup returns CDR1 SGHTA and CDR2 FQGNSA. The CDR3 loop is CASSRGSGRRVGETQYF. CDR3 nucleotide sequence: TGTGCCAGCAGCCGCGGTAGCGGGAGGAGGGTAGGAGAGACCCAGTACTTC. Together with reference TRBV7-2 and TRBJ2-5, the CDR3 gives the full variable domain: GAGVSQSPSNKVTEKGKDVELRCDPISGHTALYWYRQSLGQGLEFLIYFQGNSAPDKSGLPSDRFSAERTGGSVSTLTIQRTQQEDSAVYLCASSRGSGRRVGETQYFGPGTRLLVL.

Points on this clonotype: No conserved phenylalanine or tryptophan is present at the end of the CDR3, so a read error is the likely explanation. The V gene is TRBV7-2, the J gene TRBJ2-7; D unclear. The last part of the DNA fits TRBJ2-1 better; the J call may be wrong. This CDR3 has 13 amino acids. Germline CDR1 reads SGHTA; CDR2 reads FQGNSA. CDR3 bases: TGTGCCAGCAGCTTATCAAGGGACAATGAGCAGTTCTCC. Encoded protein: CASSLSRDNEQFS.

The chain is built from TRBV7-2 and TRBJ1-2, with 10 bases that match TRBD1. The CDR3 has 15 residues. Germline V lookup: CDR1 SGHTA, CDR2 FQGNSA. After removal of 0 bases from V and 7 bases from J, the junction contained 5 bases not matched to a gene. CDR3 protein: CASSLARQGAGGYTF. In DNA, the CDR3 is TGTGCCAGCAGCTTAGCGCGACAGGGGGCGGGTGGCTACACCTTC.

This chain links TRBV6-1 with TRBJ2-1; D call uncertain. From germline, CDR1 is MNHNS and CDR2 SASEGT. Deletions cut 6 bases from V and 10 bases from J, with 13 bases between. CDR3 length: 12 residues. For the CDR3, the DNA is TGTGCCAGCAGCTCCAAGACCTACGAGCAGTTCTTC. It is translated as CASSSKTYEQFF.

The J gene is TRBJ2-5, the V gene TRBV7-8, with a possible D match to TRBD1 (6 bases). The CDR3 contains 17 residues. Trimming removed 5 bases at V and 3 bases at J, with 22 bases between. Germline V gene data show CDR1 as SGHVS and CDR2 as FQNEAQ. The CDR3 loop reads CASSRLGGRGIKETQYF. In DNA, the CDR3 is TGTGCCAGCAGCCGCCTAGGGGGTAGGGGGATCAAAGAGACCCAGTACTTC.

V gene TRBV12-3 or TRBV12-4 combines with J gene TRBJ2-7, with D unclear. Trimming shortened V by 0 bases and J by 1 base, and 7 bases separated the two germline ends. This CDR3 has 14 residues. CDR3 nucleotide sequence: TGTGCCAGCAGTTTAGCGGGTCCATCCTACGAGCAGTACTTC. As protein: CASSLAGPSYEQYF.

With regard to this clonotype: The junction and the germline gene differ at one end; a read error may be behind it. J is TRBJ2-5 and V is TRBV7-3, with 8 bases that match TRBD2. The CDR3 covers 15 residues. Germline lookup yields CDR1 SGHTA and CDR2 FQGTGA. The CDR3 DNA sequence: TGTGGCGGGGGGTTGGGTGGCGGAGACGCAGAGACGCAGTACTTC. It is translated as CGGGLGGGDAETQYF.

The chain is built from TRBV6-1 and TRBJ2-5; no definite D call. The end of the DNA fits TRBJ2-7 better, so the J call may be wrong. Germline lookup yields CDR1 MNHNS and CDR2 SASEGT. The CDR3 sequence is 16 residues long. The CDR3 loop reads CASSEGVDGGYYEQYF. The CDR3 coding sequence is TGTGCCAGCAGTGAAGGTGTCGACGGTGGATATTACGAGCAGTACTTC.

This clonotype was observed a few times. The chain links TRBV7-8 to TRBJ2-5; no firm D call. There are 11 residues in the CDR3. V was cut by 5 bases and J by 7 bases, with 8 bases left in between. Germline V lookup: CDR1 SGHVS, CDR2 FQNEAQ. The CDR3 DNA is TGTGCCAGCAGCCCTCTGGGGACCCAGTACTTC. Translated, it gives CASSPLGTQYF.

This clonotype has only a few counts. V and J are TRBV6-1 and TRBJ2-1, with TRBD1 as a possible D gene (5 bases). The CDR3 is 14 residues long. V lost 1 base, J lost 3 bases, and 7 bases lay in between. The germline gives CDR1 MNHNS, CDR2 SASEGT. DNA for the CDR3: TGTGCCAGCAGTGAAGGCAGGGACTACAATGAGCAGTTCTTC. Translating it yields CASSEGRDYNEQFF.

Only a few counts were recorded for this clonotype. The chain is built from TRBV4-3 and TRBJ2-3; TRBD1 aligns across 11 bases. In germline, CDR1 is LGHNA, CDR2 YSLEER. V shed 4 bases and J 6 bases; nucleotides not matched to a gene: 12. The CDR3 loop spans 17 amino acids. The CDR3 is CASSPHLGTGGGDTQYF. The DNA for the CDR3 is TGCGCCAGCAGCCCTCACCTAGGGACAGGGGGGGGGGATACGCAGTATTTT.